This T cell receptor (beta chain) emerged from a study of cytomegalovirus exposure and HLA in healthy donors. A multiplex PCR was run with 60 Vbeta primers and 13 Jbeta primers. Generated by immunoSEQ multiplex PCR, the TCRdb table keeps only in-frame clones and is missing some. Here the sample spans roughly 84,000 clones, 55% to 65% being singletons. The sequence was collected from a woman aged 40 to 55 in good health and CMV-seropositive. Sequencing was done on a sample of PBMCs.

CDR3: CASRKDRSTDTQYF. The DNA of the CDR3 is TGTGCCAGCAGGAAGGACAGGAGCACAGATACGCAGTATTTT. The genes are TRBV27 and TRBJ2-3; 7 bases line up with TRBD1. Germline CDR1 reads MNHEY; CDR2 reads SMNVEV (reference sequence). This CDR3 is 14 amino acids long. The V gene end was trimmed by 6 bases and the J gene end by 0 bases; junction bases not matched to a gene: 3.